This TCR beta chain was documented in a study of cytomegalovirus exposure and HLA in healthy donors. Findings and caveats of the study: In a later analysis, DRB1 alleles had the most associated TCRs; HLA-C alleles the fewest. Analyzed later, most CMV-associated TCR beta chains appeared HLA-restricted. Investigators reported over 150 TCR beta chains as tied to cytomegalovirus.

Notes on this clone: Its antigen remains unidentified.

13 Jbeta primers and 60 Vbeta primers were used for the PCR. TCRdb's table, derived via immunoSEQ multiplex PCR, lists solely in-frame clones and lacks some. The data contain 180,000 or so clones, 70% to 90% of them singletons. This CDR3 contains 13 residues. Germline CDR1 and CDR2: SNHLY and FYNNEI. Trimming left V 6 bases short and J 7 bases short, with 16 bases between. The V gene is TRBV2, the J gene TRBJ2-7; a weak D match, TRBD1 (6 bases). The origin of this receptor is a man aged 18-30 years in good health and CMV-seropositive. The source material was PBMCs. CDR3 sequence (DNA): TGTGCCAGCAGCGGGACACAGGTGGGAGAGCAGTACTTC. It specifies CASSGTQVGEQYF.